One sample yielded the 21 T cell receptor beta chains listed below, sequenced in a study of blood T cell repertoires in COVID-19. The data were produced by immunoSEQ multiplex PCR, yet TCRdb's version contains in-frame clones alone and is incomplete. The sample yields fewer than 300,000 clones, about 89% seen once. Sequenced sample: peripheral blood. The receptors come from a man in his thirties or forties with acute or convalescent COVID-19.

The rearrangement uses TRBV18 and TRBJ1-1; 12 bases are a match to TRBD1. Per the germline V gene, CDR1 is KGHSH and CDR2 is LQKENI. J lost 4 bases, V lost 7 bases, and 7 bases had no gene match. CDR3 length equals 15 residues. The CDR3 nucleotides read TGTGCCAGCTTTGCCGGGACAGGGGGCTTCACTGAAGCTTTCTTT. This codes for CASFAGTGGFTEAFF.

CDR3 region: CASSDPRYTEQYF. CDR3 bases: TGTGCCAGCAGTGACCCTAGGTATACGGAGCAGTACTTC. This chain connects TRBV6-1 to TRBJ2-7; D is unclear. The germline V gene has CDR1 MNHNS and CDR2 SASEGT. The CDR3 sequence is 13 residues long. The V end was cut by 3 bases, the J end by 7 bases, with 13 bases between.

This chain uses TRBV5-4 with TRBJ1-1, with D tentatively TRBD1 (5 bases). The CDR3 runs 14 residues. Per the germline V gene, CDR1 is SGHNT and CDR2 is YYREEE (reference sequence). The V end was cut by 4 bases, the J end by 3 bases, with 13 bases between. The CDR3 region has the DNA TGTGCCAGCAGCCCACGCGGGGGAGACACTGAAGCTTTCTTT. Its protein product is CASSPRGGDTEAFF.

The chain has TRBV4-1 and TRBJ1-6, with D perhaps matching TRBD1 (6 bases). In germline, CDR1 is MGHRA, CDR2 YSYEKL. Trimming removed 4 bases at V and 9 bases at J, with 19 bases between. This CDR3 comprises 16 residues. CDR3 sequence: CASSLREGDEGSPLHF. The DNA for the CDR3 is TGCGCCAGCAGCCTCAGAGAGGGGGATGAAGGTTCACCCCTCCACTTT.

The CDR3 protein is CASSLQLTNYGYTF. In nucleotides, the CDR3 is TGTGCCAGCAGTTTACAGTTAACTAACTATGGCTACACCTTC. The chain combines TRBV2 with TRBJ1-2; D not certain. The V gene lost 5 bases and the J gene lost 0 bases, with 10 bases spanning the gap. The CDR3 totals 14 residues. The germline V gene encodes CDR1 SNHLY and CDR2 FYNNEI.

CDR3 residues: CASNAGGDTQYF. The CDR3 DNA reads as TGCGCCAGCAACGCAGGGGGAGATACGCAGTATTTT. The chain combines TRBV5-1 with TRBJ2-3; 7 nucleotides align to TRBD1. There are 12 residues in the CDR3. Germline trimming cut 6 bases from V and 5 bases from J; bases unmatched to any gene: 3. Germline V gene data show CDR1 as SGHRS and CDR2 as YFSETQ.

This rearrangement joins TRBV19 to TRBJ1-5; D not resolved. Trimming stripped 3 bases from V and 6 bases from J, with 12 bases between. The germline CDR1 and CDR2 sequences are LNHDA and SQIVND (reference sequence). The CDR3 runs 14 residues. The CDR3 DNA reads as TGTGCCAGTAGTATTCCGGGGTATGGTCAGCCCCAGCATTTT. This translates into CASSIPGYGQPQHF. The complete variable domain, with remaining parts taken from reference TRBV19 and TRBJ1-5, reads DGGITQSPKYLFRKEGQNVTLSCEQNLNHDAMYWYRQDPGQGLRLIYYSQIVNDFQKGDIAEGYSVSREKKESFPLTVTSAQKNPTAFYLCASSIPGYGQPQHFGDGTRLSIL.

The chain joins TRBV10-2 to TRBJ2-1, with 9 nucleotides matching TRBD2. The V gene end was trimmed by 6 bases and the J gene end by 6 bases; junction bases not matched to a gene: 9. Germline V gives CDR1 WSHSY, CDR2 SAAADI. The CDR3 runs 15 residues. This CDR3 reads CASRTGTSSGNEQFF. CDR3 in DNA: TGCGCCAGCAGAACCGGGACTAGCTCTGGCAATGAGCAGTTCTTC.

The genes are TRBV28 and TRBJ1-4; D is possibly TRBD1 (5 bases). The CDR3 totals 15 residues. Germline V CDR1 and CDR2: MDHEN, SYDVKM. Between the trimmed V and J ends, which lost 1 base and 8 bases, there was a span of 14 bases. CDR3: CASSLLGRVSEKLFF. The CDR3 nucleotides are TGTGCCAGCAGTTTATTGGGCAGGGTCAGCGAAAAACTGTTTTTT.

The V gene is TRBV7-3, the J gene TRBJ2-5, with 12 bases matching TRBD2. Germline CDR1 is SGHTA and CDR2 is FQGTGA. The CDR3 is made up of 15 amino acids. V shed 0 bases and J 4 bases; nucleotides not matched to a gene: 0. The CDR3 bases are TGTGCCAGCAGCTTAACGGGACTAGCGGGAGAGACCCAGTACTTC. This codes for CASSLTGLAGETQYF.

V is TRBV6-1 and J is TRBJ1-2, with 10 bases identical to TRBD1. J gave up 6 bases and V 4 bases, and 11 bases lay outside the gene matches. Per the germline V gene, CDR1 is MNHNS and CDR2 is SASEGT. CDR3 length equals 16 residues. CDR3 sequence: CASSVTGTGAWNGYTF. DNA for the CDR3: TGTGCCAGCAGTGTAACTGGGACAGGGGCTTGGAATGGCTACACCTTC.

This rearrangement joins TRBV2 to TRBJ2-1; D may be TRBD2 (7 bases). CDR1 and CDR2 (germline): SNHLY, FYNNEI. The CDR3 is 15 residues long. V was trimmed by 8 bases and J by 8 bases, leaving 22 bases between them. This CDR3 is CASGGGTSSRYEQFF. The DNA for the CDR3 is TGTGCCAGCGGGGGGGGCACCTCTTCCCGGTATGAGCAGTTCTTC.

The chain's CDR3 is CASSSRGATGELFF. DNA of the CDR3: TGTGCCAGCAGTTCCCGCGGGGCCACCGGGGAGCTGTTTTTT. The V and J genes are TRBV28 and TRBJ2-2; possibly TRBD2 for D (6 bases). Trimming removed 4 bases from V and 4 bases from J, with 10 bases in between. The CDR3 is 14 amino acids. CDR1 is MDHEN and CDR2 is SYDVKM in the germline V gene.

The chain links TRBV5-1 to TRBJ2-1, with D perhaps matching TRBD2 (5 bases). In germline, CDR1 is SGHRS, CDR2 YFSETQ. V gave up 4 bases and J gave up 4 bases, with 15 bases separating them. This CDR3 comprises 15 residues. The CDR3 coding sequence is TGCGCCAGCAGCAATAAAAGCGGATATTACAATGAGCAGTTCTTC. Encoded protein: CASSNKSGYYNEQFF.

The chain joins TRBV5-1 to TRBJ2-7, with 7 positions matching TRBD1. The CDR3 is made up of 14 amino acids. Per the germline V gene, CDR1 is SGHRS and CDR2 is YFSETQ. V dropped 6 bases and J dropped 3; count of bases not matched to a gene: 9. The CDR3, as DNA: TGCGCCAGCAATTCCGAATACAGGGGCTACGAGCAGTACTTC. Protein sequence: CASNSEYRGYEQYF.

This chain uses TRBV7-9 with TRBJ1-2, with TRBD1 as a possible D gene (6 bases). Between the trimmed V and J ends, which lost 5 bases and 7 bases, there was a span of 17 bases. The CDR3 is made up of 14 amino acids. Germline values: CDR1 SEHNR, CDR2 FQNEAQ (reference sequence). In nucleotides, the CDR3 is TGTGCCAGCAGCACGACAGGATCTTCGATTGGCTACACCTTC. Amino acid sequence: CASSTTGSSIGYTF.

V and J are TRBV12-3 or TRBV12-4 and TRBJ2-1; D may be TRBD2 (5 bases). V was cut by 3 bases and J by 7 bases, with 10 bases left in between. This CDR3 spans 13 amino acids. The CDR3 sequence: CASSFEGTNEQFF. The CDR3 DNA reads as TGTGCCAGCAGTTTCGAGGGAACTAATGAGCAGTTCTTC.

DNA of the CDR3: TGTGCCAGCAGTTTAAGAGGGATTCGCGACGAGCAGTACTTC. Protein: CASSLRGIRDEQYF. The gene calls are TRBV27 and TRBJ2-7, with D perhaps TRBD2 (5 bases). This CDR3 comprises 14 residues. The V end was cut by 2 bases, the J end by 5 bases, with 13 bases between. Germline V gives CDR1 MNHEY, CDR2 SMNVEV (reference sequence).

The rearrangement uses TRBV7-3 and TRBJ1-1; no definite D call. The germline CDR1 and CDR2 sequences are SGHTA and FQGTGA. The CDR3 length is 14 residues. Trimming shortened V by 4 bases and J by 6 bases, and 15 bases separated the two germline ends. CDR3 sequence (DNA): TGTGCCAGCAGCTCAGGACCCCTAGCTCCTGAAGCTTTCTTT. This sequence encodes CASSSGPLAPEAFF.

This chain links TRBV7-3 with TRBJ2-2, with D maybe TRBD2 (6 bases). Per the germline V gene, CDR1 is SGHTA and CDR2 is FQGTGA. This CDR3 comprises 13 residues. V lost 2 bases to trimming and J lost 6 bases, with 7 bases between them. The CDR3 here is CASSLASAGELFF. The CDR3 nucleotides are TGTGCCAGCAGCTTAGCTAGCGCCGGGGAGCTGTTTTTT.

The chain recombines TRBV30 with TRBJ1-1; no clear D. The CDR3 covers 13 residues. Germline V lookup: CDR1 GTSNPN, CDR2 SVGIG (reference sequence). Trimming shortened V by 4 bases and J by 8 bases, and 17 bases separated the two germline ends. Written as DNA, the CDR3 is TGTGCCTGGAATAGTAAGAGAGGCGGGGAAGCTTTCTTT. Its protein product is CAWNSKRGGEAFF.